This T cell receptor (beta chain) is drawn from a study of T cells in narcolepsy. Study at large: Enrolled donors included narcolepsy type 1 or type 2 patients and healthy controls.

Repertoires were generated with immunoSEQ multiplex PCR, while TCRdb's copy carries only in-frame clones and drops some. The data show 27,000 or so clones, approximately 85% seen once. In regard to this clone: No antigen is known for it.

Overall study findings and caveats: Healthy controls reportedly lacked the autoreactive clonotypes serially found in patients' blood. HCRT-specific and TRIB2-specific autoreactive clonotypes appeared among same-patient CSF and blood CD4+ clonotypes.

The CDR3 covers 13 residues. The V and J ends lost 8 bases and 2 bases, in that order; junction bases with no gene match: 8. CDR1 is GTSNPN and CDR2 is SVGIG in the germline V gene (reference sequence). The sample consisted of CD45RA- memory CD4+ T cells from PBMCs. This sequence joins TRBV30 and TRBJ2-7, with 8 bases aligning to TRBD2. The source of this sequence is a human donor with narcolepsy. DNA for the CDR3: TGTGCCGGCTCCCGCGGGGGGACCTACGAGCAGTACTTC. It is translated as CAGSRGGTYEQYF.